This T cell receptor beta chain was identified during a study of shared clonotypes between healthy human individuals (dated by TCRdb to about 2020). Background for the entire study: The cohort included three men and a couple of women between 18 and 49 years of age. For each donor, three plates each were used for CD4 naive and CD4 memory, two plates were used for CD8 naive, and one plate was used for CD8 memory. Blood TCR repertoires of about five healthy adults were deeply sequenced to estimate repertoire size and the extent of clonotype sharing between individuals. To increase sequencing depth and limit assay-specific biases, different laboratories used diverse techniques to prepare libraries and sequence TCR repertoires. Per donor, leukapheresis produced somewhere between about 0.9 and 9.5 billion PBMCs.

Using the deep immunoSEQ assay, TCR CDR3 regions were amplified from genomic DNA by multiplex PCR. Genomic DNA extracted from each cell subset was distributed evenly over all wells of several immunoSEQ 96-well plates, and each plate served as one replicate. For sorted subsets, each replicate PCR was loaded with about 0.2 ug genomic DNA, equivalent to roughly 30,000 T cell genomes. The purified libraries were quantified using a Qubit 3.0 fluorometer, sized with a Bioanalyzer 2100, and then quantified again using the KAPA Library Quantification kit. A separate single-read 150-cycle Illumina NextSeq 550 flow cell was used to sequence each immunoSEQ 96-well plate. Processing in the source paper ran as follows. Because only junctional sequences without quality scores were contained in the immunoSEQ output, filtering matching that applied to full-length reads could not be performed. To assign V/J genes and CDR3, sequences were annotated using PyIR, a Python wrapper for IgBLAST v1.9, with IMGT germline references. Reads were filtered out if the reads had weak V/J assignments (E-value above 1e-6), no CDR3, stop codons, out-of-frame junctions, or ambiguous translated residues. V3J clonotypes were defined as sequences sharing an identical inferred V gene, J gene, and CDR3 amino acid sequence. The percentage overlap between two repertoires was calculated by dividing the number of shared unique clonotypes by the size of the smaller repertoire. Three approaches were used to assess repertoire richness: RTK rarefaction, the Chao1 estimator, and Recon v2.1 estimates of unobserved clonotypes. OLGA was used to compute generation probabilities for all TCRbeta clonotypes that the gDNA method yielded from several donors. TCRdb re-hosts the immuneACCESS table, in-frame sequences only. Its copies lack some clones; in the studies checked, an unresolved V gene accounts for under half of them, and the cause for the rest is not known. Clone size and V and J calls were adopted from that table, with D and trimming inferred from the DNA. Recorded for this sample are a few million clones; roughly 92% of them occurred a single time. In total, the top ten clones hold around 0.14% of the sample.

Donors were healthy HIV-negative adults with no recently reported acute infections or vaccinations. Every donor was a Caucasian adult residing in Nashville, Tennessee, USA. Magnetic negative selection was used to enrich CD4+ T cells, after which naive cells were positively selected on CD45RA and the negative fraction became the memory subset. After blood collection by leukapheresis, PBMCs were isolated using Ficoll-Histopaque density gradient centrifugation and then cryopreserved in the vapor phase of liquid nitrogen. Purity and quantity of every magnetically sorted T cell population were checked by analytical flow cytometry. Genomic DNA was isolated from every sorted fraction and measured by UV absorbance on a Nanodrop 2000c. About this clone itself: Its antigen specificity is not known. No base quality information exists; no much larger clone differs at one position.

What the authors observed across the whole study: Naive subsets generally had larger estimated clonotype richness than memory subsets did. Rarefaction of sorted-subset datasets indicated incomplete sequencing despite the large sequencing depth. Approximately 5% of naive CD4, around 3.5% of naive CD8, 2% to 2.5% of memory CD4, and around 0.42% of memory CD8 clonotypes were shared across a few donors. Sampling was restricted to blood, and TCR repertoires in tissues likely differ from the TCR repertoires found in blood. Compared with non-shared clonotypes, clonotypes shared by all four sorted-subset donors had higher generation probabilities. Based on pairwise subsampling, the degree of clonotype sharing among donors was expected to be affected by sequencing depth. The small number of donors limited the genetic and exposure-history diversity represented.

For this chain, trimming is 5 bases at the V end and 2 bases at the J end, and the number of junction bases without a gene match is 7. CDR1 and CDR2 are read off the germline V gene as MNHNS and SASEGT. The CDR3 numbers 15 residues from cysteine through phenylalanine. Here the CDR3 DNA is all that survives: 45 bases in frame from base 1. Sequencing used naive CD4+ T cells sorted from blood. The cell subset or site label for this specimen denotes: CD45RA+ positively selected. This clonotype was obtained from a young man in good health. Recombination joined TRBV6-1 with TRBJ2-3; a stretch of 7 junction bases matches TRBD1. The encoded CDR3 is CASSFLGQFTDTQYF. The nucleotides read TGTGCCAGCAGTTTTTTGGGACAGTTCACAGATACGCAGTATTTT.